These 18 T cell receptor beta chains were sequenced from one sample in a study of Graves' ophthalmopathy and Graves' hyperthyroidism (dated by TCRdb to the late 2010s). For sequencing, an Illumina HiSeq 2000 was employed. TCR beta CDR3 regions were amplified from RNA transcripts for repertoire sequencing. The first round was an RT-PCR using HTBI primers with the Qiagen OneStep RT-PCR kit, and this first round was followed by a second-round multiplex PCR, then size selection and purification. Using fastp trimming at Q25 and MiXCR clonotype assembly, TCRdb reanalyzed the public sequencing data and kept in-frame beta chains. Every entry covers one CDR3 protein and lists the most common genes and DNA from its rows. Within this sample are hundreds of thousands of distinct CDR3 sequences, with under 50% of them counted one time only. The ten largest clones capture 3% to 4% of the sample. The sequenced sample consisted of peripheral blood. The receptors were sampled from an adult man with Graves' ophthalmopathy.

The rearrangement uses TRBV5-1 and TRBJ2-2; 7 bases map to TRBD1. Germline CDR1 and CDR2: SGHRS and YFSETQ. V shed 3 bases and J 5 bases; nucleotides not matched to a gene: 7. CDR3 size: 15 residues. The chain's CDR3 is CASSWGTTGTGELFF. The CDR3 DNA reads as TGCGCCAGCAGCTGGGGTACGACAGGGACCGGGGAGCTGTTTTTT.

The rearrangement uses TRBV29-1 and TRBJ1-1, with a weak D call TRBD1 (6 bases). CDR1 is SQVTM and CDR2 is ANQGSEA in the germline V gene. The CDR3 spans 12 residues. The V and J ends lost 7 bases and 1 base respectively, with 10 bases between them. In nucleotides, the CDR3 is TGCAGCGCGGGACATTGGAACACTGAAGCTTTCTTT. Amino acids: CSAGHWNTEAFF.

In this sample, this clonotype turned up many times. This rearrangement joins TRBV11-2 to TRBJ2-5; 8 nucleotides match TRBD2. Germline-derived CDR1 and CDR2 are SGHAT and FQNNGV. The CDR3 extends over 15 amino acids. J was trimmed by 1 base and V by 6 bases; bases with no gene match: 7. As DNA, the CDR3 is TGTGCCAGCAGTCCCCGGGCGGGGGGCCAAGAGACCCAGTACTTC. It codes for CASSPRAGGQETQYF.

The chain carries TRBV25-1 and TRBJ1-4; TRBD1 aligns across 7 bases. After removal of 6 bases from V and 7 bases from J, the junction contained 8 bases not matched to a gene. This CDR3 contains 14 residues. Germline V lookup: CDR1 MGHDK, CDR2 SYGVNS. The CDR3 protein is CASRQGMRTEKLFF. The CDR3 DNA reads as TGTGCCAGCAGACAGGGGATGAGAACTGAAAAACTGTTTTTT.

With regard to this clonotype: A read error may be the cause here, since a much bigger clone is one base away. The CDR3 spells CASSLNPSGRVGTETQYF. CDR3 in DNA: TGTGCCAGCAGCTTAAATCCTAGCGGGAGGGTGGGGACGGAGACCCAGTACTTC. This chain connects TRBV7-9 to TRBJ2-5, with 12 bases that match TRBD2. V shed 2 bases and J 5 bases; nucleotides not matched to a gene: 12. The CDR3 has 18 amino acids. Germline values: CDR1 SEHNR, CDR2 FQNEAQ (reference sequence).

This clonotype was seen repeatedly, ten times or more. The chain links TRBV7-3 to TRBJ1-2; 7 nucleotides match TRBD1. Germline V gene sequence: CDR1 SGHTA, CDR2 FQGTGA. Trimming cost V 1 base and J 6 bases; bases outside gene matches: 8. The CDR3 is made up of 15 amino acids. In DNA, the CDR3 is TGTGCCAGCAGCTTAATTGGGCAGGGGGAGGATGGCTACACCTTC. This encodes CASSLIGQGEDGYTF. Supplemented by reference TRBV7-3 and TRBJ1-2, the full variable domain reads GAGVSQTPSNKVTEKGKYVELRCDPISGHTALYWYRQSLGQGPEFLIYFQGTGAADDSGLPNDRFFAVRPEGSVSTLKIQRTERGDSAVYLCASSLIGQGEDGYTFGSGTRLTVV.

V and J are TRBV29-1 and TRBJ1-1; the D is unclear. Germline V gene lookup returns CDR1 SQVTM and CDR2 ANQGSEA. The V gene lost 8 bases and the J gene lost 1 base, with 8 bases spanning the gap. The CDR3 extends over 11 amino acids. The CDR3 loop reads CSLGRNTEAFF. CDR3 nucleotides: TGCAGCTTGGGCAGGAACACTGAAGCTTTCTTT.

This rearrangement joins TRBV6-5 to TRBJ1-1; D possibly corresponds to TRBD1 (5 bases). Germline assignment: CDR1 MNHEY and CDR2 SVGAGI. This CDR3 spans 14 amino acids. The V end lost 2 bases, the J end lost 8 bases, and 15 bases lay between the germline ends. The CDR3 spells CASSYGAPGLEAFF. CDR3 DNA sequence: TGTGCCAGCAGTTACGGGGCACCGGGACTCGAAGCTTTCTTT.

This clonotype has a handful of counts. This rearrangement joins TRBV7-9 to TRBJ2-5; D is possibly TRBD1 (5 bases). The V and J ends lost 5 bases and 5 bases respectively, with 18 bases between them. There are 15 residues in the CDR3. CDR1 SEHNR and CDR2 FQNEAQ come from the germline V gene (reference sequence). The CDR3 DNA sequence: TGTGCCAGCAGCGTCTACAGGCGCCCGAGGGAGACCCAGTACTTC. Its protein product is CASSVYRRPRETQYF.

The CDR3: CASSAATDATDTQYF. The CDR3 DNA sequence: TGTGCCAGCAGCGCAGCCACGGACGCCACAGATACGCAGTATTTT. The rearrangement joins TRBV7-9 to TRBJ2-3, with D hard to call. V was pared by 5 bases and J by 2 bases, with 14 bases between. CDR1 SEHNR and CDR2 FQNEAQ come from the germline V gene (reference sequence). CDR3 length: 15 amino acids. Full variable domain (outside the CDR3, taken from reference TRBV7-9 and TRBJ2-3): DTGVSQNPRHKITKRGQNVTFRCDPISEHNRLYWYRQTLGQGPEFLTYFQNEAQLEKSRLLSDRFSAERPKGSFSTLEIQRTEQGDSAMYLCASSAATDATDTQYFGPGTRLTVL.

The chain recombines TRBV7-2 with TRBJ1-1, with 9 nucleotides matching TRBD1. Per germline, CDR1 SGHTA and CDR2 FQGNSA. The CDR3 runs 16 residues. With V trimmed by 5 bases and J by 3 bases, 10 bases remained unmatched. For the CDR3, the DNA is TGTGCCAGCAGCCCCGGGACAGGGCCGTCGGACACTGAAGCTTTCTTT. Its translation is CASSPGTGPSDTEAFF.

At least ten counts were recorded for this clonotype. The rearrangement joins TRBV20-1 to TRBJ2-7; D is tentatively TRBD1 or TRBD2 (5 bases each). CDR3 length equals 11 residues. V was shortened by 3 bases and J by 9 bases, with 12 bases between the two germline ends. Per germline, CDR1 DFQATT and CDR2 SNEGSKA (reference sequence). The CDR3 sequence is CSASGDRRQYF. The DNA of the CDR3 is TGCAGTGCTAGTGGGGACCGAAGGCAGTACTTC.

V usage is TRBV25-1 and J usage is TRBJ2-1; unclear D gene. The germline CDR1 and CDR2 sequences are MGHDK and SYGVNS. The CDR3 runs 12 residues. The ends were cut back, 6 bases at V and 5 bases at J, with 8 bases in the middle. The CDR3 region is CASSLYHNEQFF. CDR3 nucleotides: TGTGCCAGCAGCTTGTATCACAATGAGCAGTTCTTC. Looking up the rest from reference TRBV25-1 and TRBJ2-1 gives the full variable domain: EADIYQTPRYLVIGTGKKITLECSQTMGHDKMYWYQQDPGMELHLIHYSYGVNSTEKGDLSSESTVSRIRTEHFPLTLESARPSHTSQYLCASSLYHNEQFFGPGTRLTVL.

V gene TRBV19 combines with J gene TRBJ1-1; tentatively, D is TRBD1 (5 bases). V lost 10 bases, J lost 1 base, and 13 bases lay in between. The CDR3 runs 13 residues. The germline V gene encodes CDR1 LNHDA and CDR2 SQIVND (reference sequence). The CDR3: CATGGGRNTEAFF. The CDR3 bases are TGTGCCACCGGGGGGGGAAGGAACACTGAAGCTTTCTTT.

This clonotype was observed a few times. The DNA of the CDR3 is TGTGCCAGCAGCCAAGACCGAACTAGCCCTGAAGCTTTCTTT. As protein: CASSQDRTSPEAFF. The V gene is TRBV4-2, the J gene TRBJ1-1; the D is unclear. This CDR3 is built from 14 residues. Germline V gene lookup returns CDR1 LGHNA and CDR2 YNFKEQ. Trimming took 0 bases from V and 6 from J, leaving 11 bases between them.

The CDR3 spells CASSFGGPKGNTIYF. The CDR3 nucleotides read TGTGCCAGCAGCTTTGGGGGCCCCAAAGGGAACACCATATATTTT. The chain has TRBV7-9 and TRBJ1-3, with D possibly being TRBD1 (6 bases). The germline gives CDR1 SEHNR, CDR2 FQNEAQ (reference sequence). The V and J ends lost 3 bases and 7 bases respectively, with 16 bases between them. The CDR3 has 15 amino acids. The complete variable domain, with remaining parts taken from reference TRBV7-9 and TRBJ1-3, reads DTGVSQNPRHKITKRGQNVTFRCDPISEHNRLYWYRQTLGQGPEFLTYFQNEAQLEKSRLLSDRFSAERPKGSFSTLEIQRTEQGDSAMYLCASSFGGPKGNTIYFGEGSWLTVV.

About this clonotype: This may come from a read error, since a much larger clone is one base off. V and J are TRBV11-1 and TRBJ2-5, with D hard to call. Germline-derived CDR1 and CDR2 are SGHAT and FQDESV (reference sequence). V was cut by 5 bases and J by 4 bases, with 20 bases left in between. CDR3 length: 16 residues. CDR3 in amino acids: CASSERGIAPLETQYF. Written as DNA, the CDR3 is TGTGCCAGCAGCGAGAGAGGAATAGCACCTTTAGAGACCCAGTACTTC.

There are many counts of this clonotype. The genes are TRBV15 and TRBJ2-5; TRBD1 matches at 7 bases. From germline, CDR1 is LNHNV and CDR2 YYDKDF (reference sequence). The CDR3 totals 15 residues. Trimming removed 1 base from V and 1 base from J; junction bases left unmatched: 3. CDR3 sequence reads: CATSRGNRGQETQYF. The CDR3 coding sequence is TGTGCCACCAGCAGAGGGAACAGGGGCCAAGAGACCCAGTACTTC.